A selection of T cell receptor beta chains follows, all from one sample in a study of blood T cell repertoires in COVID-19. Data came from immunoSEQ multiplex PCR; TCRdb stores just in-frame clones and leaves some out. The sample holds roughly 140,000 clones; more than 80% are singletons and the top ten take about 2%. Input material: peripheral blood. Receptor source: a man aged 65 to 79 with acute or convalescent COVID-19. Each CDR3 is given with its conserved first and last residue. D genes are given only for firm matches. Expanded clones get a size class; other rows say once, few or many, or leave the size out.

>TRBV6-1|-|TRBJ1-2|-
TGTGCCAGCAGTGAAAATCCAGGGGCGAACTATGGCTACACCTTC
CASSENPGANYGYTF
>TRBV19|few|TRBJ1-5|-
TGTGCCAGTAGTATATACCCCGGGACAAGATATCAGCCCCAGCATTTT
CASSIYPGTRYQPQHF
>TRBV29-1|few|TRBJ2-7|-
TGCAGCGTCGACGGACAGAGCGACGAGCAGTACTTC
CSVDGQSDEQYF
>TRBV27|few|TRBJ1-5|-
TGTGCCAGCAGTGACAGGTTGGGCAATCAGCCCCAGCATTTT
CASSDRLGNQPQHF
>TRBV6-2/TRBV6-3|-|TRBJ2-7|TRBD2
TGTGCCAGCAGCGGCCGGGGGACTAGCGGGCAGTACGAGCAGTACTTC
CASSGRGTSGQYEQYF
>TRBV9|-|TRBJ1-6|TRBD1
TGTGCCAGCAGCGAAACCGGGACAGAGAATTCACCCCTCCACTTT
CASSETGTENSPLHF
>TRBV10-3|-|TRBJ2-3|-
TGTGCCGCAAGGGGGGGGGCCGCAGATACGCAGTATTTT
CAARGGAADTQYF
>TRBV27|-|TRBJ2-3|-
TGTGCCAGCAGTTTCGGTGGAGGAGATACGCAGTATTTT
CASSFGGGDTQYF
>TRBV9|-|TRBJ2-3|TRBD2
TGTGCCAGCAGCCCAAACAGCGGGGGCACAGATACGCAGTATTTT
CASSPNSGGTDTQYF
>TRBV28|once|TRBJ2-1|-
TGTGCCAGCAGCTCAATCCCCCTAAGCTATGAGCAGTTCTTC
CASSSIPLSYEQFF
>TRBV5-1|once|TRBJ1-1|-
TGCGCCAGCAGTCGGGACACTGAAGCTTTCTTT
CASSRDTEAFF
>TRBV18|once|TRBJ2-1|TRBD1
TGTGCCAGCTCGCGCTGGGACAGGAAAGACAATGAGCAGTTCTTC
CASSRWDRKDNEQFF
>TRBV19|-|TRBJ1-6|TRBD1
TGTGCCAGTAGTATCTCCGGCAGGGGGCTACGGTCACCCCTCCACTTT
CASSISGRGLRSPLHF
>TRBV7-8|-|TRBJ1-1|-
TGTGCCAGCAAGAGGGCATTGGAGACTGAAGCTTTCTTT
CASKRALETEAFF
>TRBV6-5|-|TRBJ1-4|-
TGTGCCAGCAGTTACTCTCCCGTAACTAATGAAAAACTGTTTTTT
CASSYSPVTNEKLFF
>TRBV5-8|-|TRBJ2-5|-
TGTGCCAGCAGCTCCTCTCCGGGACACAGACAAGAGACCCAGTACTTC
CASSSSPGHRQETQYF
>TRBV4-1|many|TRBJ2-1|TRBD2
TGCGCCAGCAGCCAAGAGTGGCGGGGGGGGCGGAGCTACAATGAGCAGTTCTTC
CASSQEWRGGRSYNEQFF
>TRBV28|-|TRBJ1-6|-
TGTGCTTCATCGGGGGGGAATAATTCACCCCTCCACTTT
CASSGGNNSPLHF
>TRBV5-1|-|TRBJ2-3|-
TGCGCCAGCAGCTTCAGGGCAGATACGCAGTATTTT
CASSFRADTQYF
>TRBV24-1|-|TRBJ2-3|-
TGTGCCACCAGTGATTTGGGGACAAGCACAGATACGCAGTATTTT
CATSDLGTSTDTQYF
>TRBV19|-|TRBJ1-5|-
TGTGCCAGTAGTTTCCCGGGGGGCCTTCAGCCCCAGCATTTT
CASSFPGGLQPQHF
>TRBV3-1/TRBV3-2|-|TRBJ1-2|-
TGTGCCAGCAGCCCCTCGTTGCAGAACAACTATGGCTACACCTTC
CASSPSLQNNYGYTF
>TRBV5-4|-|TRBJ1-2|TRBD1
TGTGCCAGCAGCTTGGGACAGGGGTTTTACGGCTACACCTTC
CASSLGQGFYGYTF
>TRBV12-3/TRBV12-4|medium-sized|TRBJ2-7|-
TGTGCCAGCAGTTTAGTCGGCCGGGACACTTTCTTC
CASSLVGRDTFF
>TRBV7-9|-|TRBJ1-2|-
TGTGCCAGCAGCCCACAGAGCTCCTCTGGCTACACCTTC
CASSPQSSSGYTF
>TRBV7-8|-|TRBJ2-1|-
TGTGCCAGCAGCTTAGTGCTAGCGACCGATGAGCAGTTCTTC
CASSLVLATDEQFF
>TRBV7-8|medium-sized|TRBJ2-7|TRBD2
TGTGCCAGCAGCTTAGGCCTAGCGGTCTACGAGCAGTACTTC
CASSLGLAVYEQYF
>TRBV5-1|-|TRBJ1-1|-
TGCGCCAGCAGCTTGTTGATGGGGGCGGTCACTGAAGCTTTCTTT
CASSLLMGAVTEAFF
>TRBV6-1|-|TRBJ1-1|TRBD1
TGTGCCAGCAGTGGTATACGAACAGGGGCCTACACTGAAGCTTTCTTT
CASSGIRTGAYTEAFF
>TRBV19|-|TRBJ2-7|TRBD1
TGTGCCACATCAAAACAGGGGGCGCCTCACGAGCAGTACTTC
CATSKQGAPHEQYF
>TRBV19|-|TRBJ2-5|TRBD1
TGTGCCAGTAGACAGGGGTTTTCAGGAGAGACCCAGTACTTC
CASRQGFSGETQYF
>TRBV27|-|TRBJ1-1|-
TGTGCCAGCAGTGCGCGACGGGGGACTGAAGCTTTCTTT
CASSARRGTEAFF
>TRBV5-4|-|TRBJ2-5|-
TGTGCCAGCAGCTTGGGGGTCGGGAGACGAGAGACCCAGTACTTC
CASSLGVGRRETQYF
>TRBV30|few|TRBJ1-2|TRBD1
TGTGCCTGGAGCAGGGACAGACCCTATGGCTACACCTTC
CAWSRDRPYGYTF
>TRBV18|-|TRBJ2-3|-
TGTGCCAGCTCCCGCGGAGATACGCAGTATTTT
CASSRGDTQYF
>TRBV5-6|-|TRBJ1-5|TRBD1
TGTGCCAGCAGCTCCCGGGACAGTCCTTATCAGCCCCAGCATTTT
CASSSRDSPYQPQHF
>TRBV10-3|-|TRBJ2-5|-
TGTGCCATCAGTGGCCCTGGGGCCCGGGAGACCCAGTACTTC
CAISGPGARETQYF
>TRBV19|-|TRBJ1-1|TRBD1
TGTGCCAGTAACCGGGGACAGGGGTGGACTGAAGCTTTCTTT
CASNRGQGWTEAFF
>TRBV19|-|TRBJ2-1|TRBD1
TGTGCCAGTAGTCGAGAGGGGGCAGGGGAGCAGTTCTTC
CASSREGAGEQFF
>TRBV18|-|TRBJ1-2|-
TGTGCCAGCTCAACACAGGCTCCCGGGAACTATGGCTACACCTTC
CASSTQAPGNYGYTF
>TRBV5-1|many|TRBJ2-1|TRBD1
TGCGCCAGCAGCAGGGGACAGTGGGGGATCTATGAGCAGTTCTTC
CASSRGQWGIYEQFF
>TRBV18|-|TRBJ2-7|TRBD2
TGTGCCAGCTCACCGGGAGGGACGGACTCCTACGAGCAGTACTTC
CASSPGGTDSYEQYF
>TRBV24-1|-|TRBJ2-2|-
TGTGCCACCAGTGATCCCAAAAGAGGTTTGAACACCGGGGAGCTGTTTTTT
CATSDPKRGLNTGELFF
>TRBV19|once|TRBJ1-2|-
TGTGCCAGTCTAAAAGGAGATCCGCCATATGGCTACACCTTC
CASLKGDPPYGYTF
>TRBV21-1|-|TRBJ1-4|-
TGTGCCAGCAGCTGCTCCGGTGAAAAACTGTTTTTT
CASSCSGEKLFF
>TRBV19|-|TRBJ1-5|-
TGTGCCAGTAGCCCACGGACAGAGAGCAATCAGCCCCAGCATTTT
CASSPRTESNQPQHF
>TRBV9|-|TRBJ2-5|-
TGTGCCAGCACCCGACGGACGGGGGTCCAAGAGACCCAGTACTTC
CASTRRTGVQETQYF